The T cell receptor beta chain described here comes from a study of identical twins (TCRdb year 2016). In terms of the full investigation: The study deep-sequenced TCR alpha and beta repertoires from monozygotic twins, unrelated adults of various ages and cord blood to test whether fetal clonotypes persist. Replicate twin experiments were performed at different times using different library preparation protocols to rule out contamination.

Libraries were constructed by 5' RACE. The reads were generated on an Illumina HiSeq 2000. Template switching added a universal primer binding site, and the final cDNA carried a unique molecular identifier that allowed TCR cDNA molecules to be counted accurately. Specific primers in the conserved constant-segment region were used to synthesize first-strand cDNA for TCR alpha and beta chains. To control for contamination, every cDNA library carried two barcodes: a SMART-Mk sample barcode plus Illumina barcodes. TruSeq adapter sequences along with Illumina sample barcodes were introduced in two successive PCR steps. Sequencing of the TCR alpha and beta cDNA libraries was done on the Illumina HiSeq platform using custom primers. The original pipeline was this. Unique molecular identifiers were extracted from raw reads with MiGEC, and CDR3 positions were determined with MiXCR. For each individual, recombination models were inferred using an EM algorithm with the repgenHMM and IGoR tools. The tcR package in R was used for shared clonotype analysis, with sharing normalized by the product of cloneset sizes. To study raw recombination free of thymic and clonal selection effects, out-of-frame nonproductive sequences were analyzed. TCRdb passed the public sequencing reads through fastp at Q25 and MiXCR, retaining productive beta sequences. Rows matching on CDR3 protein sequence are summarized as one entry with the most common DNA and genes. The V and J calls and clone size come from TCRdb's table, not from the authors' own analysis. Here the sample has just over 500,000 distinct CDR3 sequences; about 20% occur a single time. Jointly, the top ten make up around 1% of the sample.

What the authors observed across the whole study: Invariant T cells such as MAIT and iNKT could partly confound zero-insertion analyses, although diverse VJ usage argued against such confounding for most clonotypes. Compared with coincidental sharing between unrelated individuals, out-of-frame TCR alpha sequences shared between twins showed an excess of sequences with low generation probability. Out-of-frame TCR alpha sharing in monozygotic twins was systematically underestimated by recombination models, whereas sharing between unrelated individuals was in agreement with the recombination models. Abundant cord blood beta clonotypes had fewer insertions, young adult naive repertoires showed a similar but weaker trend, and memory repertoires showed no such trend. The excess sharing between twins in beta out-of-frame sequences was weaker because fewer shared sequences reduced the signal-to-noise ratio. Because the same donors could not be followed over many years, the conclusions relied on cross-sectional statistical analysis.

Concerning this clonotype itself: This receptor's antigen is unknown. No much larger clone exists at a distance of one base, and base qualities are not known.

From the cysteine through the phenylalanine, the CDR3 covers 12 amino acids. Just the 36-base CDR3 DNA is kept, in frame starting at base 1. The germline V gene (reference sequence) sets CDR1 to MNHEY and CDR2 to SMNVEV. V is reduced by 8 bases and J by 9 bases, leaving a spacing of 14 bases between them. Only healthy Caucasian donors were included. Three pairs of female monozygotic twins, all aged about 18 to 30 years, were included in the twin cohort. Positive isolation kits from Invitrogen were used to isolate the CD4+ and CD8+ T cell populations. These data are also associated with another study on T cells expressing NK-cell markers. The second investigation adds: In sorted CD3+CD56+NKG2C+, CD3+CD56+NKG2C- and CD3+CD56-NKG2C+ T-cell subsets from eight donors, TCR beta-chain repertoires were profiled. Seven of the eight sequenced donors were HCMV-seropositive and one was HCMV-seronegative. To restrict sorting to alphabetaTCR-expressing T cells, an anti-gammadeltaTCR antibody was added in several experiments. In over 5 donors, the dominant CD3+CD56+NKG2C+ clonotypes were among the top 10 CD8+ clonotypes and accounted for roughly 1.0-7.0% of CD8+ T cells. Those dominant clonotypes were again the most abundant among CD3+CD56-NKG2C+ cells in a handful of donors, at about 28.3-65%. Whether the expanded NKG2C-expressing T cell clones were specific for HCMV antigens was left unclear. The eight sequenced donors were randomly selected healthy volunteers, three men and five women. HCMV serostatus was determined by detecting HCMV-specific IgG in serum with a commercial ELISA kit. MIGEC was used to demultiplex reads and group reads by UMI, and MiTCR was used to assemble and quantify clonotypes. To exclude erroneous sequences, only TCR cDNA sequences supported by at least two reads were retained. Downstream repertoire analysis used the tcR package, and clonotypes were matched across fractions by CDR3 nucleotide sequence plus V segment. VDJmatch was used to annotate antigen specificity against VDJdb, with one amino acid substitution allowed in CDR3.

The sequencing sample was made of CD4+ T cells sorted from blood. The V and J genes are TRBV27 and TRBJ2-1; TRBD2 might be the D gene, on 6 matching bases. The source is a woman under 30 in good health. The CDR3 sequence is CASGGSHREQFF. The DNA sequence is given as TGTGCCAGCGGAGGGTCCCACCGTGAGCAGTTCTTC.